Here is one T cell receptor beta chain with its context. This sample is drawn from a study of T cell changes during pregnancy in multiple sclerosis. The method was immunoSEQ multiplex PCR; TCRdb's version includes in-frame clones alone and lacks a portion of them. Of about 39,000 clones in the sample, under 90% are singletons; the top ten hold around 0.65%. This clonotype was obtained from a female donor with multiple sclerosis, enrolled in a pregnancy study. The material was CD4+ T cells from peripheral blood mononuclear cells, obtained before pregnancy.

CDR3 nucleotides: TGTGCCAGCACCCCCTGGCAAAACTCCTACAATGAGCAGTTCTTC. Its protein product is CASTPWQNSYNEQFF. The rearrangement uses TRBV6-5 and TRBJ2-1; D call uncertain. V shed 7 bases and J shed 0 bases, with 13 bases lying between them. Germline V gene data show CDR1 as MNHEY and CDR2 as SVGAGI. This CDR3 has 15 residues.